One sample yielded the 16 T cell receptor beta chains listed below, sequenced in a study of T cell repertoires in cytomegalovirus infection (dated by TCRdb to about 2019). This sample was sequenced with an Illumina HiSeq 1500. Using fastp at Q25 and MiXCR, TCRdb reprocessed the public reads and kept productive beta chains. Identical CDR3 proteins give one entry, which carries the most common genes and DNA. The sample records about 260,000 distinct CDR3 sequences, approximately 13% of which are singletons. The top ten clones comprise 7% to 9.5% of the sample. Sequencing was performed on PBMCs. Receptors originate from a human donor in good health (CMV status not recorded). Some clones in this sample may be carry-over from other donors' samples.

This clonotype was picked up many times. The rearrangement uses TRBV7-2 and TRBJ2-7; 9 bases match TRBD2. The CDR3 covers 16 residues. The germline gives CDR1 SGHTA, CDR2 FQGNSA. J gave up 2 bases and V 5 bases, and 10 bases lay outside the gene matches. The CDR3 here is CASSLTGGGGAYEQYF. The CDR3 region has the DNA TGTGCCAGCAGCCTGACCGGAGGCGGGGGGGCCTACGAGCAGTACTTC.

This clonotype came up a few times. This chain links TRBV29-1 with TRBJ2-3, with D possibly being TRBD2 (6 bases). V was shortened by 6 bases and J by 5 bases, with 21 bases between the two germline ends. CDR1 and CDR2 (germline): SQVTM, ANQGSEA. The CDR3 is 15 residues long. This chain's CDR3 is CSVVKGRVGGDTQYF. For the CDR3, the DNA is TGCAGCGTCGTAAAAGGAAGAGTGGGGGGAGATACGCAGTATTTT.

CDR3 sequence (DNA): TGTGCCAGCAGCTTGGAAGCGGGACAGGGAAATCAGCCCCAGCATTTT. Residues: CASSLEAGQGNQPQHF. The J gene is TRBJ1-5, the V gene TRBV5-6; TRBD1 matches at 9 bases. The CDR3 extends over 16 amino acids. From germline, CDR1 is SGHDT and CDR2 YYEEEE. The V and J ends lost 0 bases and 4 bases, in that order; junction bases with no gene match: 5. Complete variable domain (other parts from reference TRBV5-6 and TRBJ1-5): DAGVTQSPTHLIKTRGQQVTLRCSPKSGHDTVSWYQQALGQGPQFIFQYYEEEERQRGNFPDRFSGHQFPNYSSELNVNALLLGDSALYLCASSLEAGQGNQPQHFGDGTRLSIL.

This chain connects TRBV13 to TRBJ1-2, with D possibly TRBD1 on 5 matching bases. The germline V gene encodes CDR1 PRHDT and CDR2 FYEKMQ (reference sequence). The V end lost 0 bases, the J end lost 2 bases, and 7 bases lay between the germline ends. This CDR3 has 14 amino acids. CDR3 loop: CASSLGGPNYGYTF. In nucleotides, the CDR3 is TGTGCCAGCAGCTTAGGGGGACCGAACTATGGCTACACCTTC.

This clonotype was counted a few times. CDR3 sequence (DNA): TGTGCCAGCGGAAAAGGGGTCCTCTCCTACAATGAGCAGTTCTTC. Protein product: CASGKGVLSYNEQFF. The chain links TRBV9 to TRBJ2-1, with D possibly being TRBD1 (5 bases). Germline loops: CDR1 SGDLS, CDR2 YYNGEE. CDR3 size: 15 residues. Trimming removed 7 bases from V and 0 bases from J, with 14 bases in between.

This clonotype has at least ten counts. The rearrangement uses TRBV7-2 and TRBJ2-1; D is ambiguous. Germline-derived CDR1 and CDR2 are SGHTA and FQGNSA. CDR3 length: 13 residues. The V gene lost 5 bases and the J gene lost 2 bases, with 7 bases spanning the gap. For the CDR3, the DNA is TGTGCCAGCAGCGAAACAGCCTACAATGAGCAGTTCTTC. Its protein product is CASSETAYNEQFF.

This clonotype was seen ten or more times. The chain combines TRBV7-3 with TRBJ1-2; 8 bases align to TRBD1. Germline V gene data show CDR1 as SGHTA and CDR2 as FQGTGA. CDR3 length: 15 amino acids. V trimming: 2 bases; J trimming: 2 bases; junction bases outside the gene matches: 4. As DNA, the CDR3 is TGTGCCAGCAGCTTATCAGGGGGCGAGAACTATGGCTACACCTTC. Protein sequence: CASSLSGGENYGYTF.

This clonotype was counted ten times or more. V is TRBV7-2 and J is TRBJ1-6; the D is unclear. V was cut by 1 base and J by 7 bases, with 8 bases left in between. Germline CDR1 is SGHTA and CDR2 is FQGNSA. The CDR3 is 14 amino acids. DNA of the CDR3: TGTGCCAGCAGCTTAGGGGCCTCAAATTCACCCCTCCACTTT. The encoded protein is CASSLGASNSPLHF.

This clonotype was counted many times. The chain links TRBV7-2 to TRBJ2-2, with 9 bases lining up with TRBD1. CDR3 size: 17 residues. The germline V gene encodes CDR1 SGHTA and CDR2 FQGNSA. With 5 bases clipped from V and 4 bases from J, the junction kept 11 bases outside the gene matches. The CDR3 loop is CASSKGSGTGLTGELFF. The CDR3 bases are TGTGCCAGCAGCAAAGGATCCGGGACAGGGCTCACCGGGGAGCTGTTTTTT.

The chain is built from TRBV29-1 and TRBJ2-2; 7 bases match TRBD1. CDR1 and CDR2 (germline): SQVTM, ANQGSEA. Losses at the gene ends were 4 bases for V and 1 base for J; bases not matched to a gene: 6. The CDR3 has 15 residues. CDR3 nucleotides: TGCAGCGTTGCACAGGGGCCGGTGAACACCGGGGAGCTGTTTTTT. Residues: CSVAQGPVNTGELFF.

This clonotype was found a few times. V usage is TRBV6-2 or TRBV6-3 and J usage is TRBJ1-5, with D possibly matching TRBD1 (5 bases). Trimming left V 0 bases short and J 1 base short, with 16 bases between. CDR1 and CDR2 (germline): MNHEY, SVGEGT. This CDR3 has 18 amino acids. Here the CDR3 reads CASSYSFGDPISNQPQHF. CDR3 sequence (DNA): TGTGCCAGCAGTTACTCATTCGGGGACCCGATAAGCAATCAGCCCCAGCATTTT.

Comment on this clonotype: A much larger clone sits a single nucleotide away, making a read error possible. V usage is TRBV6-5 and J usage is TRBJ1-1, with D possibly TRBD1 on 5 matching bases. This CDR3 is 14 amino acids long. V was clipped by 6 bases and J by 4 bases, with 15 bases between them. CDR1 and CDR2 (germline): MNHEY, SVGAGI. The CDR3 DNA follows: TGTGCCAGCAGAGTTCAGGGAAGGCCCACTGAAGCTTTCTTT. Residues: CASRVQGRPTEAFF.

The genes are TRBV20-1 and TRBJ2-5; TRBD2 agrees at 9 bases. This CDR3 spans 15 amino acids. Germline-derived CDR1 and CDR2 are DFQATT and SNEGSKA (reference sequence). V was clipped by 0 bases and J by 4 bases; unmatched bases: 6. CDR3 loop: CSARDSGRGAETQYF. The DNA of the CDR3 is TGCAGTGCTAGAGATAGCGGGAGAGGTGCAGAGACCCAGTACTTC.

This clonotype has only a few counts. The chain links TRBV29-1 to TRBJ2-1; 9 bases fit TRBD2. CDR1 and CDR2 from the germline V gene are SQVTM and ANQGSEA. The CDR3 consists of 17 residues. Losses at the gene ends were 3 bases for V and 3 bases for J; bases not matched to a gene: 12. The CDR3 region has the DNA TGCAGCGTTGAGGGGGAGGGCGGGAGGGCCGTCTACAATGAGCAGTTCTTC. The encoded protein is CSVEGEGGRAVYNEQFF.

In this sample, this clonotype turned up once. The chain recombines TRBV20-1 with TRBJ2-1; D is unresolved. With 0 bases removed from V and 12 bases from J, the gap between germline ends came to 15 bases. The CDR3 is made up of 13 amino acids. Germline lookup yields CDR1 DFQATT and CDR2 SNEGSKA (reference sequence). For the CDR3, the DNA is TGCAGTGCTAGAGACGAGACCGGCCACGGGCAGTTCTTC. Amino acids: CSARDETGHGQFF.

This clonotype showed up many times. The chain carries TRBV7-9 and TRBJ1-6, with a tentative D call TRBD1 (6 bases). Trimming took off 5 bases at V and 0 bases at J, with 17 bases between the two ends. CDR3 size: 18 residues. Looked up from germline, CDR1 is SEHNR and CDR2 is FQNEAQ (reference sequence). Written as DNA, the CDR3 is TGTGCCAGCAGCCTGACACAGGGTCAACTCTCCTATAATTCACCCCTCCACTTT. Protein product: CASSLTQGQLSYNSPLHF. Variable domain in full (rest from reference TRBV7-9 and TRBJ1-6): DTGVSQNPRHKITKRGQNVTFRCDPISEHNRLYWYRQTLGQGPEFLTYFQNEAQLEKSRLLSDRFSAERPKGSFSTLEIQRTEQGDSAMYLCASSLTQGQLSYNSPLHFGNGTRLTVT.